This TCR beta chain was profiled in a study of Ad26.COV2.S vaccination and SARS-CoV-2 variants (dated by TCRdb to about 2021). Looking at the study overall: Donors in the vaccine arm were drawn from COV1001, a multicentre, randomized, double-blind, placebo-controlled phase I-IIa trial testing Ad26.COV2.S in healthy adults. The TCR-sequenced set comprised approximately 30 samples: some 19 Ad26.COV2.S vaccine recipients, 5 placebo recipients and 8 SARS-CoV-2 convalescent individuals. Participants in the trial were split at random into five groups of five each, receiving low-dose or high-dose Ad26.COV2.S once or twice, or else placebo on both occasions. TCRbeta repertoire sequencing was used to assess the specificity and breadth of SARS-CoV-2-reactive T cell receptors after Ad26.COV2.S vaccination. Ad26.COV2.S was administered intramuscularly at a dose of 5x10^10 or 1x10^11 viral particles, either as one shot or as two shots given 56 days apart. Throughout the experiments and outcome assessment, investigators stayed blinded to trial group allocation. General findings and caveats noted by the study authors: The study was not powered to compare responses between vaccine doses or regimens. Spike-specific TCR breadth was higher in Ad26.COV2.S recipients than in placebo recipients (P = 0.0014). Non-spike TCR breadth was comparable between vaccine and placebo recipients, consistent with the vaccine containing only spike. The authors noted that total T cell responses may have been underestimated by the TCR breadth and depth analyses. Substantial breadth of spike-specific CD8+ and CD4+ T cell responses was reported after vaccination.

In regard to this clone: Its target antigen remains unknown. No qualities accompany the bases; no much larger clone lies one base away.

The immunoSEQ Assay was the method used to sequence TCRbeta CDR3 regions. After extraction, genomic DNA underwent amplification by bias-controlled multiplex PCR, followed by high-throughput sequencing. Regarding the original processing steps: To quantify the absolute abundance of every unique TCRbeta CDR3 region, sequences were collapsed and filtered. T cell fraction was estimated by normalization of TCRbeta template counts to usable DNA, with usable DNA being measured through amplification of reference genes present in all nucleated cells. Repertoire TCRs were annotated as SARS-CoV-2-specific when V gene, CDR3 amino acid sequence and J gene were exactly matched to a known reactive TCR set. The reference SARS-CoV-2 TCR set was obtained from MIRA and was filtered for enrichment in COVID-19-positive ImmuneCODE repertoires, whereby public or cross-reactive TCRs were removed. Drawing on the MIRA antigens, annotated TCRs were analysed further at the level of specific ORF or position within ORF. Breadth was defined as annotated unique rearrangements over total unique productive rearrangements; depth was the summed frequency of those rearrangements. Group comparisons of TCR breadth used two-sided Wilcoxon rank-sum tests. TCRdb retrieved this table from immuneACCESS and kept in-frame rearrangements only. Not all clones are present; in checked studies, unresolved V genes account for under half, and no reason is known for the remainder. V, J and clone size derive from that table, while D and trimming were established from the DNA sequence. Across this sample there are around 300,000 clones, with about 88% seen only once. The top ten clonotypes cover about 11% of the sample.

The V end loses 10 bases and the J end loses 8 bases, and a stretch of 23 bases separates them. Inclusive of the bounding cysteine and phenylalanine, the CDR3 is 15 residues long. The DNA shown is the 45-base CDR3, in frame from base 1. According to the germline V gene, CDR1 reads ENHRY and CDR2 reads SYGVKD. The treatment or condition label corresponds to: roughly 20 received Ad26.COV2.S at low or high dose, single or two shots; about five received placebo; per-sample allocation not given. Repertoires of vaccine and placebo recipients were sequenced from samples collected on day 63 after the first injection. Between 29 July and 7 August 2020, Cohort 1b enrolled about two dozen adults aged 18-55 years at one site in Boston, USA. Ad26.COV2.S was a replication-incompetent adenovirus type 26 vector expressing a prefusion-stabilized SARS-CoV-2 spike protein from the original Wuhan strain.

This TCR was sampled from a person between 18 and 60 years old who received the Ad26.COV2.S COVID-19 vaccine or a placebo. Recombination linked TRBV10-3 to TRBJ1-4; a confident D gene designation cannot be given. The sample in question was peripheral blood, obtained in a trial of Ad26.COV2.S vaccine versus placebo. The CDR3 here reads CASTDGPRFAEKLFF. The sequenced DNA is TGTGCCAGCACAGATGGCCCACGTTTTGCGGAAAAACTGTTTTTT.